This note documents a single TCR beta chain sequence. What it binds is not known. Use of 60 Vbeta and 13 Jbeta primers characterized the PCR. Some clones are missing from TCRdb's copy, which holds only in-frame ones; the method was immunoSEQ multiplex PCR. The data show approximately 210,000 clones, with 79% seen just once and approximately 1.4% held by the top ten. The data were taken from a study of cytomegalovirus exposure and HLA in healthy donors. Overall study results and limits: The authors listed around 150 TCR beta chains as cytomegalovirus-associated. The likely explanation for a cluster of highly shared sequence variants was sequencing artifact.

The specimen sequenced was PBMCs. This clonotype was obtained from a girl aged 10-17 years in good health and CMV-seropositive.

As DNA, the CDR3 is TGCGCCAGCAGCCAAGAGGGAGCGGCCAATGAGCAGTTCTTC. Its protein product is CASSQEGAANEQFF. The chain is built from TRBV4-3 and TRBJ2-1; a weak D match, TRBD2 (5 bases). This CDR3 is built from 14 residues. Trimming took 0 bases from V and 6 from J, leaving 9 bases between them. Germline V CDR1 and CDR2: LGHNA, YSLEER.